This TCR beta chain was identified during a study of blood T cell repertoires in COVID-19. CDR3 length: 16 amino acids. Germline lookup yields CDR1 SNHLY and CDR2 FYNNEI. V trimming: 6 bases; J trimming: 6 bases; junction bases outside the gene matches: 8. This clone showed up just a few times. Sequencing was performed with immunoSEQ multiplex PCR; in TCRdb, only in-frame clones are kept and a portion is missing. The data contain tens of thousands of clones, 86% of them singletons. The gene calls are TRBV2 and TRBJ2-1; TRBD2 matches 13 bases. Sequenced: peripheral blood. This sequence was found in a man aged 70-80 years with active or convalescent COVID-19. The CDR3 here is CASRVQGLAGSNEQFF. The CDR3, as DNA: TGTGCCAGCAGGGTTCAGGGACTAGCGGGGTCCAATGAGCAGTTCTTC.